These 23 T cell receptor beta chains came from one sample sequenced in a study of neurological immune-mediated disorders. One entry per CDR3 protein results from TCRdb running MiXCR on the 5' RACE reads. Of around 130,000 distinct CDR3 sequences in the sample, roughly 3.2% are singletons; the top ten hold over 1%. The sequencing sample was made of PBMCs. These receptors were taken from a woman in her 30s with multiple sclerosis.

This clonotype was seen ten or more times. This chain connects TRBV20-1 to TRBJ1-2; D uncertain. Trimming left V 6 bases short and J 2 bases short, with 7 bases between. Germline loops: CDR1 DFQATT, CDR2 SNEGSKA (reference sequence). The CDR3 consists of 11 residues. CDR3 sequence: CSASPNYGYTF. The CDR3 coding sequence is TGCAGTGCCAGCCCCAACTATGGCTACACCTTC.

This clonotype was recorded at least ten times. This chain uses TRBV29-1 with TRBJ1-1; a weak D match, TRBD1 (5 bases). Trimming took off 7 bases at V and 0 bases at J, with 12 bases between the two ends. The CDR3 spans 13 residues. Per the germline V gene, CDR1 is SQVTM and CDR2 is ANQGSEA. The CDR3 spells CSAAGLLNTEAFF. For the CDR3, the DNA is TGCAGCGCCGCGGGACTTTTGAACACTGAAGCTTTCTTT.

Many counts were recorded for this clonotype. This chain uses TRBV19 with TRBJ1-2; D gene unclear. Trimming took 2 bases from V and 2 from J, leaving 6 bases between them. The germline CDR1 and CDR2 sequences are LNHDA and SQIVND (reference sequence). The CDR3 contains 13 residues. The CDR3 is CASSILGNYGYTF. The CDR3, as DNA: TGTGCCAGTAGTATACTGGGGAACTATGGCTACACCTTC.

This clonotype was counted at least ten times. J is TRBJ2-1 and V is TRBV6-5; 9 nucleotides align to TRBD1. There are 15 residues in the CDR3. The V gene's germline CDR1 is MNHEY and CDR2 SVGAGI. The junction had 9 bases not matched to a gene; V was cut back by 6 bases and J by 6 bases. CDR3 amino acids: CASRYTDRGGNEQFF. The CDR3 DNA sequence: TGTGCCAGCAGATATACGGACAGGGGTGGCAATGAGCAGTTCTTC.

This clonotype was recorded a few times. A read error may be the cause here, since a much bigger clone is one base away. The chain employs TRBV20-1 and TRBJ2-7; TRBD2 agrees at 11 bases. Germline V gives CDR1 DFQATT, CDR2 SNEGSKA (reference sequence). V lost 2 bases, J lost 3 bases, and 3 bases stayed unmatched. This CDR3 contains 14 residues. The CDR3 region is CSARNTSGGYEQYF. CDR3 DNA sequence: TGCAGTGCTAGAAACACTAGCGGGGGCTACGAGCAGTACTTC.

This clonotype was recorded many times. The rearrangement uses TRBV12-3 or TRBV12-4 and TRBJ2-5; 7 bases line up with TRBD1. This CDR3 is built from 13 residues. V lost 5 bases and J lost 5; bases outside the gene matches: 5. The CDR3 DNA reads as TGTGCCAGCAGTCCGACAGGGTGGGAGACCCAGTACTTC. Amino acid sequence: CASSPTGWETQYF.

This clonotype was seen many times. The chain couples TRBV7-2 to TRBJ2-7; no definite D call. This CDR3 is 15 amino acids long. The germline gives CDR1 SGHTA, CDR2 FQGNSA. Trimming took 3 bases from V and 2 from J, leaving 14 bases between them. The CDR3: CASSFSGRGPYEQYF. For the CDR3, the DNA is TGTGCCAGCAGCTTCTCCGGACGAGGCCCCTACGAGCAGTACTTC. The whole variable domain, filled in from reference TRBV7-2 and TRBJ2-7, reads GAGVSQSPSNKVTEKGKDVELRCDPISGHTALYWYRQSLGQGLEFLIYFQGNSAPDKSGLPSDRFSAERTGGSVSTLTIQRTQQEDSAVYLCASSFSGRGPYEQYFGPGTRLTVT.

The table lists this clonotype with many counts. CDR3 residues: CSARVGHPNTEAFF. The CDR3 DNA follows: TGCAGTGCTAGAGTAGGACACCCGAACACTGAAGCTTTCTTT. The gene calls are TRBV20-1 and TRBJ1-1; perhaps TRBD1 as D (5 bases). V was shortened by 1 base and J by 1 base, with 10 bases between the two germline ends. Per the germline V gene, CDR1 is DFQATT and CDR2 is SNEGSKA (reference sequence). The CDR3 contains 14 residues.

This clonotype was seen many times. V usage is TRBV5-1 and J usage is TRBJ2-7; D unclear. The V gene lost 2 bases and the J gene lost 4 bases, with 13 bases spanning the gap. Germline lookup yields CDR1 SGHRS and CDR2 YFSETQ. The CDR3 has 14 residues. The CDR3 protein is CASSFSDPEYEQYF. The DNA of the CDR3 is TGCGCCAGCAGCTTTTCAGACCCAGAGTACGAGCAGTACTTC.

For this clonotype: This sequence may be a read error, since a much larger clone differs from it by one base. The chain joins TRBV7-9 to TRBJ2-7; D not certain. There are 13 residues in the CDR3. CDR1 is SEHNR, CDR2 FQNEAQ, per germline (reference sequence). V gave up 5 bases and J gave up 6 bases, with 14 bases separating them. The CDR3 loop is CASSLTTGLEQYF. DNA of the CDR3: TGTGCCAGCAGCCTCACTACGGGCCTCGAGCAGTACTTC.

The table lists this clonotype with many counts. CDR3 bases: TGCGCCAGCAGTGATCCCGGGAACAATCAGCCCCAGCATTTT. Its protein product is CASSDPGNNQPQHF. J is TRBJ1-5 and V is TRBV10-2, with D unresolved. The CDR3 runs to 14 residues. V lost 3 bases and J 3 bases, leaving 9 bases between the germline ends. In germline, CDR1 is WSHSY, CDR2 SAAADI.

Ten or more counts support this clonotype. The gene calls are TRBV12-3 or TRBV12-4 and TRBJ1-2; the D is unclear. The CDR3 contains 13 residues. Between the trimmed V and J ends, which lost 5 bases and 4 bases, there was a span of 11 bases. The CDR3: CASSVGPIYGYTF. The CDR3 nucleotides are TGTGCCAGCAGTGTCGGGCCTATCTATGGCTACACCTTC.

This clonotype has ten or more counts. The genes are TRBV4-1 and TRBJ2-3; 9 bases are a match to TRBD2. The CDR3 totals 15 residues. The trim removed 4 bases at V and 2 bases at J, leaving 4 bases unmatched. In germline, CDR1 is MGHRA, CDR2 YSYEKL. In nucleotides, the CDR3 is TGCGCCAGCAGCCTATTAGCGGGGGCCACAGATACGCAGTATTTT. Translating gives CASSLLAGATDTQYF.

This clonotype was seen ten or more times. This chain uses TRBV20-1 with TRBJ1-5; D unresolved. The CDR3 spans 15 residues. V was cut by 4 bases and J by 4 bases, with 17 bases left in between. CDR1 and CDR2 (germline): DFQATT, SNEGSKA (reference sequence). The chain's CDR3 is CSANRGLGENQPQHF. DNA for the CDR3: TGCAGTGCTAATCGAGGTCTAGGAGAAAATCAGCCCCAGCATTTT.

Many counts were recorded for this clonotype. This chain links TRBV20-1 with TRBJ2-3, with 7 bases lining up with TRBD2. The V and J ends lost 5 bases and 5 bases, in that order; junction bases with no gene match: 4. There are 12 residues in the CDR3. In germline, CDR1 is DFQATT, CDR2 SNEGSKA (reference sequence). CDR3 sequence reads: CSAPREGDTQYF. As DNA, the CDR3 is TGCAGTGCTCCCAGGGAGGGAGATACGCAGTATTTT.

This clonotype was found many times. CDR3 nucleotides: TGCAGCGCACGGGGCTATGCCTACGAGCAGTACTTC. This encodes CSARGYAYEQYF. The chain couples TRBV20-1 to TRBJ2-7; D is tentatively TRBD1 or TRBD2 (5 bases each). The length of the CDR3 is 12 residues. Germline values: CDR1 DFQATT, CDR2 SNEGSKA (reference sequence).

This sequence joins TRBV5-1 and TRBJ2-3; D not certain. In germline, CDR1 is SGHRS, CDR2 YFSETQ. Trimming took off 2 bases at V and 4 bases at J, with 11 bases between the two ends. This CDR3 has 14 amino acids. The DNA for the CDR3 is TGCGCCAGCAGCTTAGGCGACGCCCCAGATACGCAGTATTTT. This gives the protein CASSLGDAPDTQYF.

This clonotype came up many times. CDR3 sequence: CASSLVGQWNEKLFF. CDR3 in DNA: TGTGCCAGCAGCTTGGTAGGACAGTGGAATGAAAAACTGTTTTTT. This chain joins TRBV5-5 and TRBJ1-4, with D tentatively TRBD1 (6 bases). The V end lost 0 bases, the J end lost 5 bases, and 11 bases lay between the germline ends. The germline V gene has CDR1 SGHKS and CDR2 YYEKEE (reference sequence). CDR3 size: 15 residues.

On this clonotype: The CDR3 carries no conserved terminal phenylalanine or tryptophan, so it likely arises from a read error. The chain has TRBV7-6 and TRBJ2-7; 8 positions match TRBD1. This CDR3 has 16 residues. Germline V CDR1 and CDR2: SGHVS, FNYEAQ. With 2 bases clipped from V and 0 bases from J, the junction kept 6 bases outside the gene matches. Here the CDR3 DNA reads TGTGCCAGCAGCTTACCTCGACAGGGGAGCTCCTACGAGCAGTACAAC. It specifies CASSLPRQGSSYEQYN.

This clonotype was observed many times. The chain links TRBV10-2 to TRBJ2-3, with 8 bases fitting TRBD2. Per the germline V gene, CDR1 is WSHSY and CDR2 is SAAADI. This CDR3 contains 18 residues. V was pared by 0 bases and J by 3 bases, with 11 bases of the junction left unmatched. Written as DNA, the CDR3 is TGCGCCAGCAGTGAGTCCCTACGGACTAGCCCTTGGACAGATACGCAGTATTTT. It encodes CASSESLRTSPWTDTQYF.

This clonotype was counted many times. The V call is TRBV4-3, the J call TRBJ2-7, with D possibly being TRBD2 (7 bases). The V end lost 6 bases, the J end lost 3 bases, and 21 bases lay between the germline ends. CDR1 and CDR2 (germline): LGHNA, YSLEER. The CDR3 is 16 amino acids. The CDR3 DNA sequence: TGCGCCAGCAGTCTACAGGGCGGGGGAGGGAACTACGAGCAGTACTTC. It encodes CASSLQGGGGNYEQYF.

At least ten counts were recorded for this clonotype. V and J are TRBV12-3 or TRBV12-4 and TRBJ1-1, with 7 bases lining up with TRBD1. Trimming at V came to 5 bases and at J to 1 base, leaving 7 bases not matched to a gene. CDR3 length: 15 residues. The CDR3 loop reads CASSPGQPKNTEAFF. The CDR3 nucleotides read TGTGCCAGCAGTCCGGGACAGCCTAAGAACACTGAAGCTTTCTTT.

This clonotype was seen at least ten times. The chain carries TRBV5-1 and TRBJ2-1; D might be TRBD1 (6 bases). Germline assignment: CDR1 SGHRS and CDR2 YFSETQ. V lost 4 bases and J 5 bases, leaving 13 bases between the germline ends. This CDR3 is 14 amino acids long. The CDR3 is CASSLDRSHNEQFF. The CDR3 nucleotides read TGCGCCAGCAGCCTTGACAGGTCGCACAATGAGCAGTTCTTC.